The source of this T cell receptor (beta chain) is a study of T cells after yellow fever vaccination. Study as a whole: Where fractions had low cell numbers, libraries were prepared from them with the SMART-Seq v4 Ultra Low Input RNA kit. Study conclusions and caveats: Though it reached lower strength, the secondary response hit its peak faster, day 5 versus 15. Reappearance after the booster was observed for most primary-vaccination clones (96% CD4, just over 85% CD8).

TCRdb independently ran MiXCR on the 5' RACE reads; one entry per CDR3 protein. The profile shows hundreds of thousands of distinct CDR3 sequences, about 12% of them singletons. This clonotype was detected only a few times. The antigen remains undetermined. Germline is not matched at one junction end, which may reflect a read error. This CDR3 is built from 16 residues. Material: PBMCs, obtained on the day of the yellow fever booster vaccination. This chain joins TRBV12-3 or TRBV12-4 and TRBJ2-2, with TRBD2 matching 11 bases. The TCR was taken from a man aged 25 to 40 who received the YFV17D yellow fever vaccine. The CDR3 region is CASSLSTSGNPGELFF. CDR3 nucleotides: TGTGCCAGCAGTTTATCGACTAGCGGGAACCCCGGGGAGCTGTTTTTT.